The entry below describes one T cell receptor (beta chain). The antigen remains unidentified. From germline, CDR1 is SGHAT and CDR2 FQNNGV. The CDR3 contains 16 residues. Trimming cost V 5 bases and J 6 bases, with 22 bases left between them. The sample is drawn from a study of cytomegalovirus exposure and HLA in healthy donors. TCRdb's table, derived via immunoSEQ multiplex PCR, lists solely in-frame clones and lacks some. The repertoire holds over 150,000 clones, with about 86% as singletons. General observations from the study: Reports indicated that the classifier achieved high specificity and sensitivity in diagnosing cytomegalovirus status. Rarity characterized most TCR sequences, yet some public TCRs appeared in many donors. In the 95 to 150 validation repertoires, about 94% of cluster scores exceeded 0, per a later analysis.

Among the roughly 120 subjects of the validation cohort, separate from the roughly 730-subject first cohort, were the donors. Sequenced material: PBMCs. J is TRBJ1-2 and V is TRBV11-2, with D possibly being TRBD1 (6 bases). This receptor was obtained from a human donor in good health. The CDR3 spells CASSQDRDKGANGYTF. The CDR3, as DNA: TGTGCCAGCAGCCAAGACCGGGACAAGGGAGCCAATGGCTACACCTTC.